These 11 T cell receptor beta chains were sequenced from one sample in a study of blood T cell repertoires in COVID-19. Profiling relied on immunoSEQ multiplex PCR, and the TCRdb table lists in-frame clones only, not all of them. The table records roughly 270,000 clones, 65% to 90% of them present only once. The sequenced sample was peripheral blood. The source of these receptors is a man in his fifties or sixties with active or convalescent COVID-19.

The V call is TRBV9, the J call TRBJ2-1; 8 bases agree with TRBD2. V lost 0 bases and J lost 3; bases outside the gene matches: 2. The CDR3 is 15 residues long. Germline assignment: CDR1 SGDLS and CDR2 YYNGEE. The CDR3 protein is CASSVEAGDYNEQFF. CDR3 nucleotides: TGTGCCAGCAGCGTAGAAGCGGGAGACTACAATGAGCAGTTCTTC.

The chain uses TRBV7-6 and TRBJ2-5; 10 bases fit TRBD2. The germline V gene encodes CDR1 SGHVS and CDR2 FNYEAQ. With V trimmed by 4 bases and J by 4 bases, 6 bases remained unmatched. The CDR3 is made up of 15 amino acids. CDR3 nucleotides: TGTGCCAGCAGCTCTAGCGGGAGTCTCGGAGAGACCCAGTACTTC. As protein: CASSSSGSLGETQYF.

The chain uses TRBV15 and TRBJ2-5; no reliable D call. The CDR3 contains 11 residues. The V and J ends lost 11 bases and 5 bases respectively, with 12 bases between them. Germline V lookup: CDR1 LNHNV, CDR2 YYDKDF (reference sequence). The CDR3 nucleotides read TGTGCCCCGACACCCAGGGAGACCCAGTACTTC. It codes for CAPTPRETQYF.

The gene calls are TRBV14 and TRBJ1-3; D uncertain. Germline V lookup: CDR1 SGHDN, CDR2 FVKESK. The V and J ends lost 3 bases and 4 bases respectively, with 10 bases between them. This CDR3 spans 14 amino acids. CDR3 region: CASSHGGAGNTIYF. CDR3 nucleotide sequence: TGTGCCAGCAGCCATGGCGGCGCGGGAAACACCATATATTTT. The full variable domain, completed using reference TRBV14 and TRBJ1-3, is EAGVTQFPSHSVIEKGQTVTLRCDPISGHDNLYWYRRVMGKEIKFLLHFVKESKQDESGMPNNRFLAERTGGTYSTLKVQPAELEDSGVYFCASSHGGAGNTIYFGEGSWLTVV.

The CDR3 is CASSLRVAGGPKQFF. The CDR3 DNA reads as TGTGCCAGCAGTTTACGAGTAGCGGGAGGGCCGAAGCAGTTCTTC. The chain links TRBV27 to TRBJ2-1; TRBD2 agrees at 11 bases. CDR3 length equals 15 residues. V lost 2 bases, J lost 11 bases, and 8 bases stayed unmatched. Germline loops: CDR1 MNHEY, CDR2 SMNVEV (reference sequence).

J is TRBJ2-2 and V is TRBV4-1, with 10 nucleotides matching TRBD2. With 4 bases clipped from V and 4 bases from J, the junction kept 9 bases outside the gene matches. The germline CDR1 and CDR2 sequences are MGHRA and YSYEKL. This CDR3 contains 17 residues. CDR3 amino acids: CASSLMGIAGGTGELFF. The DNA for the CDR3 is TGCGCCAGCAGCCTAATGGGTATAGCGGGAGGCACCGGGGAGCTGTTTTTT.

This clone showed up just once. The CDR3: CASSEPTGAETQYF. CDR3 in DNA: TGTGCCAGCAGTGAACCCACAGGGGCAGAGACCCAGTACTTC. The chain employs TRBV25-1 and TRBJ2-5; 7 positions agree with TRBD1. Germline assignment: CDR1 MGHDK and CDR2 SYGVNS. The CDR3 totals 14 residues. The ends lost 2 bases at V and 4 bases at J; junction bases unmatched: 4.

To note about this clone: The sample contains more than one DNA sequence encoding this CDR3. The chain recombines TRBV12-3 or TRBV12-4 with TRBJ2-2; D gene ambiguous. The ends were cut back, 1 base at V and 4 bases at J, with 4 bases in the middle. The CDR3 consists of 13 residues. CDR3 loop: CASSLGVTGELFF. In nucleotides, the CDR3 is TGTGCCAGCAGTTTAGGAGTCACCGGGGAGCTGTTTTTT.

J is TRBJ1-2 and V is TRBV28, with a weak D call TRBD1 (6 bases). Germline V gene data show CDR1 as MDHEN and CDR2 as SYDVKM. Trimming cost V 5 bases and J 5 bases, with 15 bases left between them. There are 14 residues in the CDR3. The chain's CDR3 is CASSRYRVGYGYTF. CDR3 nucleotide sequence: TGTGCCAGCAGTCGATACAGGGTAGGGTATGGCTACACCTTC.

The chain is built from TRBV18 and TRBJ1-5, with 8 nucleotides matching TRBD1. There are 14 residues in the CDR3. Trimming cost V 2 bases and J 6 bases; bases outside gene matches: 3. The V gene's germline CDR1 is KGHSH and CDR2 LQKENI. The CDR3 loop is CASSPTGGRQPQHF. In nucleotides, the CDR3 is TGTGCCAGCTCACCAACAGGGGGTCGTCAGCCCCAGCATTTT.

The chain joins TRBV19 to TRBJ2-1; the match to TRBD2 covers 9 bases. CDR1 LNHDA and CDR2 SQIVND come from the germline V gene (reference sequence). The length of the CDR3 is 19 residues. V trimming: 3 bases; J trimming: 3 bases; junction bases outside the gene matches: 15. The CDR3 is CASSIRRGREGQIYNEQFF. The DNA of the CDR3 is TGTGCCAGTAGTATCAGACGGGGGCGGGAGGGCCAGATCTACAATGAGCAGTTCTTC.